These 23 T cell receptor beta chains originate from one sample sequenced in a study of T cells in Graves' hyperthyroidism and ophthalmopathy. It was RNA transcripts that yielded the amplified TCR beta CDR3 regions. Using the HTBI primer set, a first-round RT-PCR was run on the TCR CDR3. TCRdb re-called the multiplex PCR reads through MiXCR, storing one row per CDR3 protein. The sample has hundreds of thousands of distinct CDR3 sequences, over 35% seen once; the top ten hold around 10%. Sequenced material: blood. The source of these receptors is a man younger than 30 with Graves' hyperthyroidism.

The rearrangement links TRBV7-2 to TRBJ2-7, with 7 bases fitting TRBD1. Germline values: CDR1 SGHTA, CDR2 FQGNSA. The junction had 12 bases not matched to a gene; V was cut back by 10 bases and J by 3 bases. This CDR3 is built from 14 residues. The DNA of the CDR3 is TGTGCCACGTCCGACAGGGCGTCTTTCTACGAGCAGTACTTC. Its translation is CATSDRASFYEQYF.

The chain joins TRBV7-9 to TRBJ2-7; 9 bases align to TRBD1. Germline lookup yields CDR1 SEHNR and CDR2 FQNEAQ (reference sequence). J lost 3 bases, V lost 5 bases, and 8 bases had no gene match. There are 15 residues in the CDR3. CDR3 region: CASSPLGTGFYEQYF. CDR3 DNA: TGTGCCAGCAGCCCCCTTGGGACAGGGTTCTACGAGCAGTACTTC. Drawing the rest from reference TRBV7-9 and TRBJ2-7, the complete variable domain is DTGVSQNPRHKITKRGQNVTFRCDPISEHNRLYWYRQTLGQGPEFLTYFQNEAQLEKSRLLSDRFSAERPKGSFSTLEIQRTEQGDSAMYLCASSPLGTGFYEQYFGPGTRLTVT.

In regard to this clonotype: The junction does not match germline at one end; this may be a read error. CDR3: CASSILPGTGHPYEQYF. The CDR3, as DNA: TGTGCCAGTAGTATTTTACCCGGGACAGGCCACCCCTATGAGCAGTACTTC. The gene calls are TRBV19 and TRBJ2-7; 8 bases map to TRBD1. This CDR3 region has 17 residues. The germline V gene has CDR1 LNHDA and CDR2 SQIVND (reference sequence).

The chain has TRBV7-2 and TRBJ1-2; 10 bases match TRBD1. Germline V gene data show CDR1 as SGHTA and CDR2 as FQGNSA. The V and J ends lost 4 bases and 7 bases, in that order; junction bases with no gene match: 12. This CDR3 has 16 residues. CDR3 DNA sequence: TGTGCCAGCAGCTCCGAGGGACAGGGGTACGGGCGTGGCTACACCTTC. Translating gives CASSSEGQGYGRGYTF.

To note about this clonotype: This could be a read error, since a much larger clone is one nucleotide away. The V call is TRBV29-1, the J call TRBJ2-7, with 7 positions matching TRBD2. Looked up from germline, CDR1 is SQVTM and CDR2 is ANQGSEA. The CDR3 consists of 12 residues. The CDR3 sequence: CSAAKGGYEQCF. CDR3 in DNA: TGCAGCGCTGCCAAGGGAGGGTACGAGCAGTGCTTC.

V usage is TRBV19 and J usage is TRBJ2-3; D may be TRBD1 (5 bases). V gave up 8 bases and J gave up 6 bases, with 9 bases separating them. The CDR3 is made up of 11 amino acids. Germline values: CDR1 LNHDA, CDR2 SQIVND (reference sequence). The DNA for the CDR3 is TGTGCCAGTGCCTACAGGGATACGCAGTATTTT. Protein sequence: CASAYRDTQYF.

This sequence joins TRBV10-2 and TRBJ2-7; 10 bases fit TRBD2. The CDR3 covers 17 residues. CDR1 and CDR2 from the germline V gene are WSHSY and SAAADI. Trimming took 6 bases from V and 2 from J; bases not matched to a gene: 13. CDR3 in amino acids: CASSQDPPGTSAYEQYF. The CDR3 region has the DNA TGCGCCAGCAGCCAAGACCCCCCCGGGACTAGCGCCTACGAGCAGTACTTC.

V gene TRBV7-9 combines with J gene TRBJ2-7, with D possibly being TRBD2 (6 bases). The CDR3 covers 13 residues. The germline gives CDR1 SEHNR, CDR2 FQNEAQ (reference sequence). V was shortened by 4 bases and J by 7 bases, with 14 bases between the two germline ends. CDR3 DNA: TGTGCCAGCAGCTACTTGGACTATGGGGAGCAGTACTTC. Encoded protein: CASSYLDYGEQYF.

This chain uses TRBV29-1 with TRBJ1-5; D remains unclear. CDR3 length: 12 amino acids. Germline V gene data show CDR1 as SQVTM and CDR2 as ANQGSEA. V was trimmed by 5 bases and J by 6 bases, leaving 11 bases between them. DNA for the CDR3: TGCAGCGTTTCCCTAGGAAGTCAGCCCCAGCATTTT. Translated, it gives CSVSLGSQPQHF.

This clonotype came up many times. CDR3 nucleotide sequence: TGTGCCAGCAGCTTAGAGGAAGGAAAACTGTTTTTT. This translates into CASSLEEGKLFF. The J gene is TRBJ1-4, the V gene TRBV7-2; D is unresolved. Germline loops: CDR1 SGHTA, CDR2 FQGNSA. Between the trimmed V and J ends, which lost 1 base and 10 bases, there was a span of 7 bases. This CDR3 region has 12 residues.

On this clonotype itself: A much more abundant neighbour one base away suggests this may be a read error. This chain joins TRBV7-2 and TRBJ1-5, with a possible D match to TRBD2 (6 bases). The J call is doubtful: the DNA matches TRBJ2-3 better. This CDR3 has 14 amino acids. Per the germline V gene, CDR1 is SGHTA and CDR2 is FQGNSA. The DNA of the CDR3 is TGTGCCAGCAGCTTAGACGGGAGTCGACAGCCCCAGTATTTT. It specifies CASSLDGSRQPQYF.

The gene calls are TRBV5-1 and TRBJ1-1, with a weak D call TRBD1 (6 bases). Looked up from germline, CDR1 is SGHRS and CDR2 is YFSETQ. The V end lost 4 bases, the J end lost 0 bases, and 13 bases lay between the germline ends. The CDR3 covers 15 residues. CDR3 in DNA: TGCGCCAGCAGCCCCACGAACAGGGTGAACACTGAAGCTTTCTTT. This translates into CASSPTNRVNTEAFF.

A note on this clonotype: A much larger clone is a single base away; this may be a read error. This CDR3 reads CASTLELAGEQYF. The CDR3 nucleotides read TGTGCCAGCACCTTAGAACTAGCGGGCGAGCAGTACTTC. The rearrangement links TRBV7-9 to TRBJ2-7; 9 positions agree with TRBD2. The CDR3 has 13 amino acids. Looked up from germline, CDR1 is SEHNR and CDR2 is FQNEAQ (reference sequence).

Regarding this clonotype: A much larger clone differs by one base, so this may be a read error. The rearrangement links TRBV6-1 to TRBJ2-2, with 9 positions matching TRBD1. The CDR3 is 16 amino acids. V lost 6 bases and J lost 2; bases outside the gene matches: 7. The germline V gene encodes CDR1 MNHNS and CDR2 SASEGT. The CDR3: CASRPGQGKNTGELFF. The CDR3 DNA reads TGTGCCAGCAGGCCGGGACAGGGCAAAAACACCGGGGAGCTGTTTTTT.

The chain has TRBV5-1 and TRBJ1-1; 11 bases are a match to TRBD1. V shed 3 bases, J shed 4 bases, and the junction held 8 bases outside the gene matches. The CDR3 runs 16 residues. Looked up from germline, CDR1 is SGHRS and CDR2 is YFSETQ. The CDR3 region is CASSWGTGGGTTEAFF. The CDR3, as DNA: TGCGCCAGCAGCTGGGGGACAGGGGGAGGGACCACTGAAGCTTTCTTT.

This chain connects TRBV6-5 to TRBJ1-1; no clear D. V was pared by 4 bases and J by 9 bases, with 15 bases between. Germline V lookup: CDR1 MNHEY, CDR2 SVGAGI. This CDR3 has 13 residues. The CDR3 nucleotides are TGTGCCAGCAGTTTTTTTTCTGAAGACCAAGCTTTCTTT. It encodes CASSFFSEDQAFF.

This clonotype was seen ten or more times. V and J are TRBV7-2 and TRBJ1-2, with D perhaps TRBD1 (5 bases). CDR3 size: 16 residues. V was pared by 0 bases and J by 4 bases, with 15 bases between. CDR1 is SGHTA and CDR2 is FQGNSA in the germline V gene. The CDR3 coding sequence is TGTGCCAGCAGCTTAGCGGGTGAGGGACGGTCCTATGGCTACACCTTC. This sequence encodes CASSLAGEGRSYGYTF.

There are many counts of this clonotype. The rearrangement uses TRBV7-9 and TRBJ2-5, with 9 bases fitting TRBD1. V was clipped by 3 bases and J by 1 base; unmatched bases: 0. Per the germline V gene, CDR1 is SEHNR and CDR2 is FQNEAQ (reference sequence). The CDR3 runs 14 residues. The CDR3 reads CASSLGQGQETQYF. CDR3 nucleotide sequence: TGTGCCAGCAGCTTGGGACAGGGCCAAGAGACCCAGTACTTC.

Ten or more counts support this clonotype. The chain has TRBV10-2 and TRBJ1-3, with 7 bases identical to TRBD1. J lost 0 bases, V lost 6 bases, and 5 bases had no gene match. In germline, CDR1 is WSHSY, CDR2 SAAADI. The CDR3 is 15 residues long. CDR3 amino acids: CASRDRLRSGNTIYF. In nucleotides, the CDR3 is TGCGCCAGCAGGGACAGGCTGCGCTCTGGAAACACCATATATTTT.

Regarding this clonotype: A much larger clonotype is one base distant, so this may be a read error. This chain connects TRBV7-2 to TRBJ2-7; the match to TRBD1 covers 8 bases. With 7 bases clipped from V and 3 bases from J, the junction kept 5 bases outside the gene matches. CDR1 is SGHTA, CDR2 FQGNSA, per germline. CDR3 length equals 13 residues. This chain's CDR3 is CASTPDRDYEQYF. The CDR3 nucleotides read TGTGCCAGCACCCCGGACAGGGACTACGAGCAGTACTTC. Drawing the rest from reference TRBV7-2 and TRBJ2-7, the complete variable domain is GAGVSQSPSNKVTEKGKDVELRCDPISGHTALYWYRQSLGQGLEFLIYFQGNSAPDKSGLPSDRFSAERTGGSVSTLTIQRTQQEDSAVYLCASTPDRDYEQYFGPGTRLTVT.

This clonotype was seen more than once but under ten times. V is TRBV4-1 and J is TRBJ1-6; D is undetermined. CDR3 length: 13 residues. Germline CDR1 and CDR2: MGHRA and YSYEKL. V was pared by 0 bases and J by 14 bases, with 11 bases between. The CDR3: CASSQERTGTLHF. CDR3 nucleotide sequence: TGCGCCAGCAGCCAAGAAAGGACGGGAACCCTCCACTTT.

The chain has TRBV2 and TRBJ1-5, with no clear D. Germline V gene data show CDR1 as SNHLY and CDR2 as FYNNEI. CDR3 length equals 15 residues. Trimming removed 1 base at V and 4 bases at J, with 11 bases between. CDR3 protein: CASSEEGGLNQPQHF. The CDR3 bases are TGTGCCAGCAGTGAAGAAGGCGGATTAAATCAGCCCCAGCATTTT.

The V call is TRBV15, the J call TRBJ1-3; the D gene is possibly TRBD1 (5 bases). The CDR3 extends over 17 amino acids. V lost 1 base and J lost 8, with 21 bases in between. Germline CDR1 is LNHNV and CDR2 is YYDKDF (reference sequence). CDR3 nucleotides: TGTGCCACCAGCAGAGGACGGCAGGGTCTCTATGGCTACACCATATATTTT. This gives the protein CATSRGRQGLYGYTIYF.